The entry below gives a single T cell receptor (beta chain) sequence along with its context. This sample was included in a study of blood T cell repertoires in COVID-19. The CDR3 runs to 15 residues. Losses at the gene ends were 5 bases for V and 4 bases for J; bases not matched to a gene: 3. Per the germline V gene, CDR1 is LNHNV and CDR2 is YYDKDF (reference sequence). Method: immunoSEQ multiplex PCR; TCRdb's copy keeps in-frame clones and lacks some. The sample includes approximately 300,000 clones, 90% of them seen just once. The sequence was obtained from a woman younger than 45 with COVID-19, enrolled during active disease. Sequenced input: peripheral blood. The chain recombines TRBV15 with TRBJ2-2; 11 positions match TRBD1. The CDR3 nucleotides are TGTGCCACCAGCTGGGACAGGGGGGGCACCGGGGAGCTGTTTTTT. Amino acid sequence: CATSWDRGGTGELFF. Full variable domain (missing parts from reference TRBV15 and TRBJ2-2): DAMVIQNPRYQVTQFGKPVTLSCSQTLNHNVMYWYQQKSSQAPKLLFHYYDKDFNNEADTPDNFQSRRPNTSFCFLDIRSPGLGDTAMYLCATSWDRGGTGELFFGEGSRLTVL.